These 29 T cell receptor beta chains were all obtained from the same sample, sequenced in a study of OX40 agonist ivuxolimab in advanced cancers. Sequencing was performed with immunoSEQ multiplex PCR; in TCRdb, only in-frame clones are kept and a portion is missing. The sample contains 64,000 or so clones, roughly four fifths of which appear only once. The input for sequencing was CD4+ or CD8+ T cells sorted from blood, taken in a trial of the OX40 agonist ivuxolimab. The receptors stem from an adult with an advanced solid tumor such as melanoma, head and neck, liver or kidney cancer.

This rearrangement joins TRBV6-5 to TRBJ2-7; no reliable D call. This CDR3 comprises 16 residues. V gave up 0 bases and J gave up 0 bases, with 12 bases separating them. Germline CDR1 and CDR2: MNHEY and SVGAGI. The CDR3 loop is CASSYSVSRSSYEQYF. DNA of the CDR3: TGTGCCAGCAGTTACTCGGTCTCCAGGAGCTCCTACGAGCAGTACTTC.

Concerning this clone itself: Other nucleotide sequences from this sample produce the same CDR3. Here the CDR3 DNA reads TGCGCCAGCAGCTTGAGCGGGGCTCAAGAGACCCAGTACTTC. Its protein is CASSLSGAQETQYF. The J gene is TRBJ2-5, the V gene TRBV5-1, with 7 bases that match TRBD2. From germline, CDR1 is SGHRS and CDR2 YFSETQ. CDR3 size: 14 residues. The V gene end was trimmed by 1 base and the J gene end by 2 bases; junction bases not matched to a gene: 2.

The gene calls are TRBV11-2 and TRBJ2-6; 9 nucleotides line up with TRBD1. CDR3 length equals 18 residues. CDR1 is SGHAT, CDR2 FQNNGV, per germline. The V and J ends lost 5 bases and 4 bases, in that order; junction bases with no gene match: 12. The CDR3 loop is CASSVGPDRGKGANVLTF. The DNA for the CDR3 is TGTGCCAGCAGCGTTGGGCCGGACAGGGGAAAAGGGGCCAACGTCCTGACTTTC.

This sequence joins TRBV5-1 and TRBJ2-3, with TRBD1 identical over 8 bases. V lost 4 bases to trimming and J lost 1 base; unmatched junction nucleotides: 2. Germline V gene sequence: CDR1 SGHRS, CDR2 YFSETQ. The CDR3 totals 14 residues. This chain's CDR3 is CASSQDRGTDTQYF. The CDR3 region has the DNA TGCGCCAGCAGCCAGGACAGGGGCACAGATACGCAGTATTTT. The full variable domain, its missing parts supplied by reference TRBV5-1 and TRBJ2-3, is KAGVTQTPRYLIKTRGQQVTLSCSPISGHRSVSWYQQTPGQGLQFLFEYFSETQRNKGNFPGRFSGRQFSNSRSEMNVSTLELGDSALYLCASSQDRGTDTQYFGPGTRLTVL.

V usage is TRBV12-5 and J usage is TRBJ2-3; D may be TRBD1 (5 bases). CDR1 LGHNT and CDR2 FRNRAP come from the germline V gene. The length of the CDR3 is 16 residues. V lost 4 bases, J lost 1 base, and 15 bases lay in between. In DNA form, the CDR3 reads TGTGCTAGTGGTTCGCCGCAGGGATTTCGCACAGATACGCAGTATTTT. This encodes CASGSPQGFRTDTQYF. The full variable domain, completed using reference TRBV12-5 and TRBJ2-3, is DARVTQTPRHKVTEMGQEVTMRCQPILGHNTVFWYRQTMMQGLELLAYFRNRAPLDDSGMPKDRFSAEMPDATLATLKIQPSEPRDSAVYFCASGSPQGFRTDTQYFGPGTRLTVL.

This chain connects TRBV5-1 to TRBJ1-2; no clear D gene. CDR1 is SGHRS and CDR2 is YFSETQ in the germline V gene. Trimming removed 0 bases at V and 0 bases at J, with 9 bases between. The length of the CDR3 is 15 residues. DNA for the CDR3: TGCGCCAGCAGCTTGGGGAGGGCCCCTAACTATGGCTACACCTTC. Encoded protein: CASSLGRAPNYGYTF.

This clone has just one count. The V gene is TRBV1, the J gene TRBJ2-2; TRBD2, the table's D call, lacks a check against the DNA. TRBV1 is a documented pseudogene. The CDR3 is 15 amino acids. The CDR3: CTVLAGLRNTGELFF. The CDR3 region has the DNA TGCACCGTCCTAGCGGGATTAAGAAACACCGGGGAGCTGTTTTTT.

In its sample, this clone was seen a few times. This sequence joins TRBV11-1 and TRBJ2-3, with 9 bases that match TRBD1. This CDR3 region has 16 residues. V trimming: 3 bases; J trimming: 2 bases; junction bases outside the gene matches: 6. Per the germline V gene, CDR1 is SGHAT and CDR2 is FQDESV (reference sequence). CDR3 loop: CASSFGTGQHTDTQYF. For the CDR3, the DNA is TGTGCCAGCAGCTTTGGGACAGGGCAGCACACAGATACGCAGTATTTT.

The rearrangement links TRBV2 to TRBJ1-2; TRBD1 is a possible D gene (5 bases). Per the germline V gene, CDR1 is SNHLY and CDR2 is FYNNEI. V was cut by 5 bases and J by 3 bases, with 10 bases left in between. The CDR3 contains 13 residues. CDR3 DNA: TGTGCCAGCAGTTTGCAGGGATACTATGGCTACACCTTC. Residues: CASSLQGYYGYTF.

The V gene is TRBV19, the J gene TRBJ2-5, with 10 bases identical to TRBD2. Germline-derived CDR1 and CDR2 are LNHDA and SQIVND (reference sequence). The CDR3 spans 15 residues. Trimming took 5 bases from V and 5 from J; bases not matched to a gene: 8. The CDR3 region is CASSGIAGGEETQYF. CDR3 nucleotide sequence: TGTGCCAGTAGTGGGATAGCGGGAGGTGAGGAGACCCAGTACTTC.

This clone was seen just once. The sample carries other DNA sequences with the same CDR3. CDR3 protein: CASSLSGYEQYF. CDR3 nucleotides: TGTGCCAGCAGTTTGTCAGGATACGAGCAGTACTTC. The chain is built from TRBV28 and TRBJ2-7; D uncertain. The length of the CDR3 is 12 residues. The germline V gene encodes CDR1 MDHEN and CDR2 SYDVKM. The V gene lost 3 bases and the J gene lost 4 bases, with 7 bases spanning the gap.

V gene TRBV9 combines with J gene TRBJ1-5, with D maybe TRBD1 (5 bases). Germline V gives CDR1 SGDLS, CDR2 YYNGEE. This CDR3 comprises 20 residues. V dropped 4 bases and J dropped 1 base, with 27 bases sitting between them. The chain's CDR3 is CASSIQRGLGRAVSNQPQHF. CDR3 nucleotides: TGTGCCAGCAGCATTCAAAGGGGCTTAGGGAGGGCTGTCAGCAATCAGCCCCAGCATTTT.

V is TRBV6-6 and J is TRBJ2-7; tentatively, D is TRBD1 (6 bases). Deletions cut 0 bases from V and 0 bases from J, with 9 bases between. The CDR3 contains 15 residues. Looked up from germline, CDR1 is MNHNY and CDR2 is SVGAGI (reference sequence). The CDR3 nucleotides read TGTGCCAGCAGTTACTCGAGGGGGAACTCCTACGAGCAGTACTTC. Amino acid sequence: CASSYSRGNSYEQYF.

The chain carries TRBV29-1 and TRBJ2-5; 12 nucleotides match TRBD2. Germline V lookup: CDR1 SQVTM, CDR2 ANQGSEA. This CDR3 region has 16 residues. The junction had 8 bases not matched to a gene; V was cut back by 4 bases and J by 2 bases. The CDR3 DNA reads TGCAGCGTTGCCACTAGCGGGAGGCCAATACAAGAGACCCAGTACTTC. Translated: CSVATSGRPIQETQYF.

V usage is TRBV9 and J usage is TRBJ2-6; tentatively, D is TRBD1 (6 bases). Per the germline V gene, CDR1 is SGDLS and CDR2 is YYNGEE. Trimming shortened V by 3 bases and J by 0 bases, and 16 bases separated the two germline ends. The CDR3 has 18 amino acids. CDR3 DNA: TGTGCCAGCAGCGCCGGACAGCCAGTTAGCTCTGGGGCCAACGTCCTGACTTTC. This sequence encodes CASSAGQPVSSGANVLTF.

The chain couples TRBV5-4 to TRBJ2-3; TRBD1 agrees at 9 bases. The CDR3 has 16 amino acids. Germline CDR1 is SGHNT and CDR2 is YYREEE (reference sequence). With 2 bases clipped from V and 3 bases from J, the junction kept 7 bases outside the gene matches. CDR3 coding DNA: TGTGCCAGCAGCTTCCCAACGGGACAGGGTACAGATACGCAGTATTTT. Its protein is CASSFPTGQGTDTQYF.

The table lists this clone with a few counts. The chain carries TRBV5-1 and TRBJ2-7; 11 bases line up with TRBD1. V shed 3 bases and J 8 bases; nucleotides not matched to a gene: 7. Germline V gives CDR1 SGHRS, CDR2 YFSETQ. The CDR3 is made up of 14 amino acids. The CDR3 spells CASSSGTGGRQQYF. CDR3 DNA: TGCGCCAGCAGCTCCGGGACAGGGGGGCGCCAGCAGTACTTC. Variable domain in full (rest from reference TRBV5-1 and TRBJ2-7): KAGVTQTPRYLIKTRGQQVTLSCSPISGHRSVSWYQQTPGQGLQFLFEYFSETQRNKGNFPGRFSGRQFSNSRSEMNVSTLELGDSALYLCASSSGTGGRQQYFGPGTRLTVT.

The CDR3 loop reads CASSVTGGIVGNTEAFF. The DNA for the CDR3 is TGTGCCAGCAGCGTGACAGGGGGCATTGTGGGGAACACTGAAGCTTTCTTT. The chain combines TRBV28 with TRBJ1-1, with 10 bases that match TRBD1. The CDR3 length is 17 residues. Losses at the gene ends were 6 bases for V and 1 base for J; bases not matched to a gene: 11. Germline V gene sequence: CDR1 MDHEN, CDR2 SYDVKM.

Regarding this clone: Other DNA sequences of this sample code for an identical CDR3. The rearrangement joins TRBV6-5 to TRBJ2-2; possibly TRBD2 for D (7 bases). Trimming shortened V by 9 bases and J by 4 bases, and 18 bases separated the two germline ends. From germline, CDR1 is MNHEY and CDR2 SVGAGI. CDR3 length: 15 residues. The chain's CDR3 is CASTDRGAGTGELFF. The CDR3 coding sequence is TGTGCCAGTACCGACCGGGGGGCGGGCACCGGGGAGCTGTTTTTT.

This sequence joins TRBV27 and TRBJ1-6, with 9 positions matching TRBD1. Trimming at V came to 5 bases and at J to 7 bases, leaving 9 bases not matched to a gene. CDR1 is MNHEY, CDR2 SMNVEV, per germline (reference sequence). The CDR3 contains 16 residues. CDR3: CASSPGQGRENSPLHF. The CDR3 DNA follows: TGTGCCAGCAGTCCAGGACAGGGGAGGGAAAATTCACCCCTCCACTTT.

The gene calls are TRBV30 and TRBJ2-7; D uncertain. Germline loops: CDR1 GTSNPN, CDR2 SVGIG (reference sequence). There are 11 residues in the CDR3. The V end lost 2 bases, the J end lost 6 bases, and 8 bases lay between the germline ends. This CDR3 is CAWSLSVEQYF. The DNA for the CDR3 is TGTGCCTGGAGTTTGAGCGTCGAGCAGTACTTC.

The chain carries TRBV21-1 and TRBJ2-7. TRBV21-1 is tagged as a pseudogene. This CDR3 has 13 residues. The DNA for the CDR3 is TGTGCCAGCAGCAAAGGTTTAGGGTACGAGCAGTACTTC. It specifies CASSKGLGYEQYF.

The rearrangement uses TRBV2 and TRBJ1-5; D gene uncertain. Between the trimmed V and J ends, which lost 6 bases and 0 bases, there was a span of 3 bases. This CDR3 is built from 12 residues. The germline CDR1 and CDR2 sequences are SNHLY and FYNNEI. The CDR3 loop is CASRASNQPQHF. In DNA, the CDR3 is TGTGCCAGCAGAGCTAGCAATCAGCCCCAGCATTTT.

In this sample, this clone turned up once. V is TRBV19 and J is TRBJ1-2; D call uncertain. The CDR3 extends over 14 amino acids. The ends were cut back, 0 bases at V and 1 base at J, with 6 bases in the middle. In germline, CDR1 is LNHDA, CDR2 SQIVND (reference sequence). In nucleotides, the CDR3 is TGTGCCAGTAGTATAGATTTATTTAACTATGGCTACACCTTC. Residues: CASSIDLFNYGYTF.

V and J are TRBV5-1 and TRBJ2-2; tentatively, D is TRBD1 or TRBD2 (5 bases each). The CDR3 spans 16 residues. CDR1 SGHRS and CDR2 YFSETQ come from the germline V gene. Trimming removed 0 bases from V and 6 bases from J, with 15 bases in between. CDR3 sequence (DNA): TGCGCCAGCAGCTTGGATCTGGGGGTTTGGGCCGGGGAGCTGTTTTTT. Protein sequence: CASSLDLGVWAGELFF.

This chain links TRBV29-1 with TRBJ1-2; D uncertain. The germline V gene encodes CDR1 SQVTM and CDR2 ANQGSEA. The CDR3 is 11 residues long. The V and J ends lost 4 bases and 12 bases respectively, with 15 bases between them. The CDR3 DNA follows: TGCAGCGTTGTTCTCGCGGATTTCCACACCTTC. It is translated as CSVVLADFHTF.

This chain uses TRBV11-2 with TRBJ2-7, with D possibly being TRBD2 (5 bases). V lost 5 bases to trimming and J lost 3 bases, with 20 bases between them. This CDR3 is built from 16 residues. Germline CDR1 SGHAT, CDR2 FQNNGV. The CDR3: CASSILLPGNNYEQYF. The CDR3 nucleotides read TGTGCCAGCAGCATCCTCTTGCCGGGAAATAACTACGAGCAGTACTTC.

This clone was detected only once. The identical CDR3 is also encoded by other nucleotide sequences in the sample. The chain uses TRBV2 and TRBJ1-5; D unresolved. The CDR3 consists of 14 residues. The ends were cut back, 6 bases at V and 0 bases at J, with 9 bases in the middle. CDR1 SNHLY and CDR2 FYNNEI come from the germline V gene. The CDR3 DNA sequence: TGTGCCAGCAGGACGGGCCTTAGCAATCAGCCCCAGCATTTT. Protein: CASRTGLSNQPQHF.

The chain links TRBV11-2 to TRBJ2-7; D not certain. Germline assignment: CDR1 SGHAT and CDR2 FQNNGV. CDR3 length: 13 residues. V was cut by 1 base and J by 3 bases, with 7 bases left in between. The DNA of the CDR3 is TGTGCCAGCAGCTTAGCCCAGCACTACGAGCAGTACTTC. Its protein product is CASSLAQHYEQYF. The variable domain in full, completed from reference TRBV11-2 and TRBJ2-7, reads EAGVAQSPRYKIIEKRQSVAFWCNPISGHATLYWYQQILGQGPKLLIQFQNNGVVDDSQLPKDRFSAERLKGVDSTLKIQPAKLEDSAVYLCASSLAQHYEQYFGPGTRLTVT.